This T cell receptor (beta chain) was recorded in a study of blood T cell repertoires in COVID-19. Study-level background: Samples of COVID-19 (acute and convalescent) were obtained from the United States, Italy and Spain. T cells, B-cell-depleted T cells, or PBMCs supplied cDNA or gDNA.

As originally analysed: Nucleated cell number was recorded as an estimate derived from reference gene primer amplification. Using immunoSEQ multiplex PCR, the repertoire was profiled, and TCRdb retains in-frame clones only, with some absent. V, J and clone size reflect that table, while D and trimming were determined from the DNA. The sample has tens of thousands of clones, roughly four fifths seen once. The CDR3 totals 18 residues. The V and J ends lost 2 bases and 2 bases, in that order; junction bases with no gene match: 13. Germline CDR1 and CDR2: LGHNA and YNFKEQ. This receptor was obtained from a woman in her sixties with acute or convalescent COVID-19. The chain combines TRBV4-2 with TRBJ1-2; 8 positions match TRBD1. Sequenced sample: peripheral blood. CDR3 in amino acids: CASSQLQQDREGNYGYTF. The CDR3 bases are TGTGCCAGCAGCCAACTTCAGCAGGACAGGGAAGGGAACTATGGCTACACCTTC.